The rows below give T cell receptor beta chains drawn from one sample of a study of blood T cell repertoires in COVID-19. TCRdb's table, derived via immunoSEQ multiplex PCR, lists solely in-frame clones and lacks some. The sample has approximately 160,000 clones; about 85% are singletons. Sequenced: peripheral blood. The source is a man in his sixties who had recovered from COVID-19. CDR3s include the opening cysteine and the closing phenylalanine or tryptophan. D genes are given only for firm matches. Clone size is shown for a subset of rows, as once, few, many or a class of expanded clone.

V gene	clone size	D gene	J gene	CDR3 DNA	CDR3 protein
TRBV9	once	TRBD2	TRBJ2-1	TGTGCCAGCAGCGTAGTCGCGGGGGAGGGCTACAATGAGCAGTTCTTC	CASSVVAGEGYNEQFF
TRBV4-3	once	TRBD1	TRBJ2-4	TGCGCCAGCAGCCCGAACAGGGGGGTCAAAAACATTCAGTACTTC	CASSPNRGVKNIQYF
TRBV7-3	once	.	TRBJ2-3	TGTGCCAGCAGCTTGGTAGGGGTAGAGGATACGCAGTATTTT	CASSLVGVEDTQYF
TRBV29-1	.	TRBD1	TRBJ1-5	TGCAGCGTTGCCGGGACAGGGCCCAATCAGCCCCAGCATTTT	CSVAGTGPNQPQHF
TRBV11-3	.	TRBD2	TRBJ2-1	TGTGCCAGCAGCTTAGTTATAGCGGGGGGTTATTCTGAGCAGTTCTTC	CASSLVIAGGYSEQFF
TRBV21-1	.	.	TRBJ1-2	TGTGCCAGCAGCAAGGGCAGGTTCTATGGCTACACCTTC	CASSKGRFYGYTF
TRBV7-9	.	TRBD2	TRBJ2-7	TGTGCCAGCAGCTTACCGGCTAGCGGGGGGGATCACTCCTACGAGCAGTACTTC	CASSLPASGGDHSYEQYF
TRBV20-1	few	.	TRBJ1-1	TGCAGTGCTACTGAGGTTTGGGGGGACGCTTTCTTT	CSATEVWGDAFF
TRBV7-2	.	.	TRBJ2-5	TGTGCCAGCAGCTTCCAGCGGAGGGAGACCCAGTACTTC	CASSFQRRETQYF
TRBV29-1	once	TRBD2	TRBJ2-1	TGCAGCGTTACGGGGGGACTGTACAATGAGCAGTTCTTC	CSVTGGLYNEQFF
TRBV19	.	.	TRBJ2-1	TGTGCCAGCTCGGGAGTGACGTATGACGGGTGGGATGAGCAGTTCTTC	CASSGVTYDGWDEQFF
TRBV5-1	.	.	TRBJ1-2	TGCGCCAGCAGCTCGACAGCGAACTATGGCTACACCTTC	CASSSTANYGYTF
TRBV19	.	.	TRBJ1-1	TGTGCCAGTAGTATCGCAGGGCTGAACACTGAAGCTTTCTTT	CASSIAGLNTEAFF
TRBV29-1	.	.	TRBJ1-4	TGCAGCGTTTTGGCCGCAAACAATGAAAAACTGTTTTTT	CSVLAANNEKLFF
TRBV6-5	.	TRBD1	TRBJ2-7	TGTGCCAGCAACCGGGACAGGCTAAACGAGCAGTACTTC	CASNRDRLNEQYF
TRBV9	.	TRBD1	TRBJ2-1	TGTGCCAGCAGCGTAGAGTCGTCAGGGGGTTTACGATTCAATGAGCAGTTCTTC	CASSVESSGGLRFNEQFF
TRBV7-9	.	.	TRBJ1-2	TGTGCCAGCAGTAGGGATCGGGGGATCTATGGCTACACCTTC	CASSRDRGIYGYTF
TRBV7-2	.	.	TRBJ2-7	TGTGCCAGCAGCTTAGCGGGCGGGACCTACGAGCAGTACTTC	CASSLAGGTYEQYF
TRBV5-4	.	.	TRBJ1-1	TGTGCCAGCAGCTTGGAATTGGGGGCGGGTGATAAGGGTGAAGCTTTCTTT	CASSLELGAGDKGEAFF
TRBV5-1	.	.	TRBJ2-1	TGCGCCAGCAGCTTGCCTGGGAGCTCCTACAATGAGCAGTTCTTC	CASSLPGSSYNEQFF
TRBV5-1	.	.	TRBJ1-1	TGCGCCAGCAGCCTCGTTGGGGGCTCGGAGACTGAAGCTTTCTTT	CASSLVGGSETEAFF
TRBV3-1/TRBV3-2	.	TRBD1	TRBJ2-1	TGTGCCAGCAGCCTACAGGGGGCGCTGAATGAGCAGTTCTTC	CASSLQGALNEQFF
TRBV11-3	.	TRBD1	TRBJ2-2	TGTGCCAGCAGCATCGACAGGGCGGACACCGGGGAGCTGTTTTTT	CASSIDRADTGELFF
TRBV27	few	TRBD2	TRBJ2-1	TGTGCCAGCAGTTTCTCCGGGAGGAGCTCCTACAATGAGCAGTTCTTC	CASSFSGRSSYNEQFF
TRBV7-9	.	.	TRBJ1-4	TGTGCCAGCACCTACTTTGGGTTTGGAGCTAATGAAAAACTGTTTTTT	CASTYFGFGANEKLFF
TRBV19	once	TRBD1	TRBJ2-1	TGTGCCAGTAGTATAACTGGCAGGGGGTCCTACAATGAGCAGTTCTTC	CASSITGRGSYNEQFF
TRBV9	.	TRBD2	TRBJ2-1	TGTGCCAGCAGCTCTAGCGGGAGAGGTGCGGATGAGCAGTTCTTC	CASSSSGRGADEQFF
TRBV4-1	.	.	TRBJ1-1	TGCGCCAGCAGCCAAGACACATCCAGGGACACTGAAGCTTTCTTT	CASSQDTSRDTEAFF
TRBV7-9	many	TRBD2	TRBJ2-1	TGTGCCAGCCGTATAGCGGGGGGGCGTTACAATGAGCAGTTCTTC	CASRIAGGRYNEQFF